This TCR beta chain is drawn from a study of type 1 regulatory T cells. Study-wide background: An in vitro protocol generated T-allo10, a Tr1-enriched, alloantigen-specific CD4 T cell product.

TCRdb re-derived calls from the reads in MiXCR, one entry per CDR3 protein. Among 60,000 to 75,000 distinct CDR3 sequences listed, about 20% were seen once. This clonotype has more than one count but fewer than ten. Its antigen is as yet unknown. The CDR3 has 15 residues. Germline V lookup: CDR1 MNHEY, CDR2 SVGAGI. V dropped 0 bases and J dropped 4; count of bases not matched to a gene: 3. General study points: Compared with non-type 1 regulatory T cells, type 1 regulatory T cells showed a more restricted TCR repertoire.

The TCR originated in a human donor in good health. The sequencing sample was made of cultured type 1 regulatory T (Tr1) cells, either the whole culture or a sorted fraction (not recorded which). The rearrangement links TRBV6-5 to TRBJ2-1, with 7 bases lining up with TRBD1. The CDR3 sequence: CASSYSGQQYNEQFF. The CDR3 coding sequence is TGTGCCAGCAGTTACTCGGGACAGCAATACAATGAGCAGTTCTTC.